Listed here are 27 T cell receptor beta chains from one sample, sequenced in a study of T-cell reconstitution after alpha-beta-depleted transplantation in children. Unique molecular identifiers were incorporated when the TCRbeta library was constructed. Each CDR3 protein is one row after TCRdb ran MiXCR on the PCR reads. Counted here are a few hundred thousand distinct CDR3 sequences, approximately 42% occurring once; the ten biggest clones make up approximately 30%. Sequencing used PBMCs, obtained before TCRalphabeta/CD19-depleted stem cell transplant. The receptors originated from a girl aged 2 to 9 with aplastic anemia, due to receive a stem cell transplant.

In its sample, this clonotype was seen a few times. V and J are TRBV20-1 and TRBJ2-7; D gene unclear. The CDR3 length is 13 residues. Trimming stripped 6 bases from V and 3 bases from J, with 15 bases between. Looked up from germline, CDR1 is DFQATT and CDR2 is SNEGSKA (reference sequence). CDR3 region: CSAPLRGVYEQYF. In nucleotides, the CDR3 is TGCAGTGCGCCCCTTCGCGGAGTCTACGAGCAGTACTTC.

About this clonotype: One end of the junction varies from germline; a read error may be responsible. CDR3 nucleotides: TGTGCCAGCAGCATGGGACAGCTCTACGAGCAGTCCTTC. It is translated as CASSMGQLYEQSF. The chain links TRBV12-3 or TRBV12-4 to TRBJ2-7; 7 nucleotides align to TRBD1. The CDR3 extends over 13 amino acids.

This chain links TRBV5-1 with TRBJ2-7; 7 bases line up with TRBD1. V trimming: 4 bases; J trimming: 5 bases; junction bases outside the gene matches: 12. The CDR3 runs to 15 residues. Per the germline V gene, CDR1 is SGHRS and CDR2 is YFSETQ. The CDR3 DNA is TGCGCCAGCAGCAACGGGACAGTCAGTTACCACGAGCAGTACTTC. Translated, it gives CASSNGTVSYHEQYF.

The V call is TRBV5-1, the J call TRBJ2-1, with D uncertain. Trimming left V 1 base short and J 9 bases short, with 14 bases between. CDR1 is SGHRS and CDR2 is YFSETQ in the germline V gene. The CDR3 totals 14 residues. CDR3 residues: CASSLTTRGGEQFF. CDR3 in DNA: TGCGCCAGCAGCTTGACCACTCGAGGCGGTGAGCAGTTCTTC.

This clonotype was counted many times. As DNA, the CDR3 is TGTGCCATCAGTGAGTCGCGGGAGGGCCAAGAGACCCAGTACTTC. The encoded protein is CAISESREGQETQYF. The genes are TRBV10-3 and TRBJ2-5; 9 nucleotides match TRBD2. There are 15 residues in the CDR3. V gave up 0 bases and J gave up 1 base; unmatched junction bases: 0. Per the germline V gene, CDR1 is ENHRY and CDR2 is SYGVKD.

This clonotype came up many times. The chain links TRBV5-1 to TRBJ1-6; D uncertain. The ends were cut back, 7 bases at V and 7 bases at J, with 24 bases in the middle. This CDR3 spans 17 amino acids. Germline V gene lookup returns CDR1 SGHRS and CDR2 YFSETQ. CDR3 bases: TGCGCCAGCCGACCGAACGGCGGAAGGGAGGAAAATTCACCCCTCCACTTT. Amino acid sequence: CASRPNGGREENSPLHF.

J is TRBJ2-7 and V is TRBV11-2; D unclear. Between the trimmed V and J ends, which lost 5 bases and 2 bases, there was a span of 16 bases. The CDR3 is made up of 15 amino acids. CDR1 is SGHAT, CDR2 FQNNGV, per germline. CDR3 bases: TGTGCCAGCAGCCTCTCGGGTAGTGAGGCCTACGAGCAGTACTTC. This gives the protein CASSLSGSEAYEQYF.

This clonotype came up many times. This chain joins TRBV5-6 and TRBJ2-3, with 10 bases aligning to TRBD2. The V segment lost 2 bases and the J segment 0 bases; nucleotides outside the gene matches: 6. Germline V lookup: CDR1 SGHDT, CDR2 YYEEEE. This CDR3 comprises 17 residues. The CDR3 region is CASSFLAGVGSTDTQYF. The CDR3 bases are TGTGCCAGCAGCTTTCTAGCGGGAGTGGGAAGCACAGATACGCAGTATTTT.

As regards this clonotype: A much larger clone lies a single base off, so this may be a read error. J is TRBJ2-1 and V is TRBV5-1, with D possibly matching TRBD2 (5 bases). The CDR3 has 15 amino acids. Germline CDR1 SGHRS, CDR2 YFSETQ. The CDR3: CVSSPQRSSYNEQFF. In DNA, the CDR3 is TGCGTCAGCAGCCCTCAGCGGAGCTCCTACAATGAGCAGTTCTTC.

The rearrangement links TRBV12-3 or TRBV12-4 to TRBJ2-4; 10 bases agree with TRBD1. The trim removed 6 bases at V and 7 bases at J, leaving 6 bases unmatched. This CDR3 spans 14 amino acids. CDR3 loop: CASRLDRGRNIQYF. The CDR3 nucleotides read TGTGCCAGCAGACTGGACAGGGGGAGGAACATTCAGTACTTC.

The chain recombines TRBV25-1 with TRBJ1-2; 12 bases match TRBD1. Looked up from germline, CDR1 is MGHDK and CDR2 is SYGVNS. The CDR3 has 16 residues. Germline trimming cut 3 bases from V and 7 bases from J; bases unmatched to any gene: 9. The DNA of the CDR3 is TGTGCCAGCAGTGACTCCGGGACAGGGGGCGCGGGTGGCTACACCTTC. It encodes CASSDSGTGGAGGYTF.

This clonotype came up many times. This chain uses TRBV5-1 with TRBJ2-1; D is possibly TRBD1 or TRBD2 (5 bases each). The CDR3 covers 18 residues. With 1 base removed from V and 0 bases from J, the gap between germline ends came to 17 bases. Germline V gene data show CDR1 as SGHRS and CDR2 as YFSETQ. The CDR3 loop is CASSLSGARQSSYNEQFF. The CDR3 coding sequence is TGCGCCAGCAGCTTGTCCGGGGCGAGACAGAGCTCCTACAATGAGCAGTTCTTC.

The sample holds many counts of this clonotype. The chain has TRBV3-1 and TRBJ1-2; the D gene is possibly TRBD1 (5 bases). Germline V lookup: CDR1 LGHDT, CDR2 YNNKEL (reference sequence). The CDR3 covers 14 residues. Trimming removed 0 bases from V and 4 bases from J, with 9 bases in between. The CDR3 DNA reads TGTGCCAGCAGCCAAGATGGACATGGCTATGGCTACACCTTC. Protein: CASSQDGHGYGYTF. Full variable domain (rest looked up from reference TRBV3-1 and TRBJ1-2): DTAVSQTPKYLVTQMGNDKSIKCEQNLGHDTMYWYKQDSKKFLKIMFSYNNKELIINETVPNRFSPKSPDKAHLNLHINSLELGDSAVYFCASSQDGHGYGYTFGSGTRLTVV.

This rearrangement joins TRBV11-3 to TRBJ2-3; 7 positions match TRBD1. Germline CDR1 SGHNT, CDR2 YENEEA. V lost 5 bases to trimming and J lost 0 bases; unmatched junction nucleotides: 5. This CDR3 spans 15 amino acids. CDR3 sequence: CASSRGGKSTDTQYF. CDR3 in DNA: TGTGCCAGCAGCCGAGGGGGCAAAAGCACAGATACGCAGTATTTT. Looking up the rest from reference TRBV11-3 and TRBJ2-3 gives the full variable domain: EAGVVQSPRYKIIEKKQPVAFWCNPISGHNTLYWYLQNLGQGPELLIRYENEEAVDDSQLPKDRFSAERLKGVDSTLKIQPAELGDSAVYLCASSRGGKSTDTQYFGPGTRLTVL.

The chain employs TRBV3-1 and TRBJ2-3, with D hard to call. The CDR3 runs to 14 residues. Trimming removed 4 bases at V and 1 base at J, with 9 bases between. Looked up from germline, CDR1 is LGHDT and CDR2 is YNNKEL (reference sequence). The DNA for the CDR3 is TGTGCCAGCAGCCCCGCTCCGGGCACAGATACGCAGTATTTT. Its protein is CASSPAPGTDTQYF.

The J gene is TRBJ2-1, the V gene TRBV20-1; D could derive from TRBD1 or TRBD2 (7 bases each). This CDR3 comprises 16 residues. In germline, CDR1 is DFQATT, CDR2 SNEGSKA (reference sequence). The V gene lost 0 bases and the J gene lost 0 bases, with 12 bases spanning the gap. CDR3 coding DNA: TGCAGTGCTAGAGATGGGAGGGACAGCTCCTACAATGAGCAGTTCTTC. Its protein product is CSARDGRDSSYNEQFF.

This clonotype was recorded once. CDR3 amino acids: CASSESERLTDTQYF. For the CDR3, the DNA is TGCGCCAGCAGTGAGTCGGAGCGGCTCACAGATACGCAGTATTTT. V is TRBV10-1 and J is TRBJ2-3, with D possibly matching TRBD2 (5 bases). Germline CDR1 and CDR2: WNHNN and SYGVQD (reference sequence). The V and J ends lost 0 bases and 2 bases respectively, with 9 bases between them. This CDR3 spans 15 amino acids.

This clonotype appeared once. V and J are TRBV10-3 and TRBJ2-3; 9 positions match TRBD2. CDR3 length equals 16 residues. Germline CDR1 ENHRY, CDR2 SYGVKD. This CDR3 is CAIGLAGTSSTDTQYF. CDR3 sequence (DNA): TGTGCTATCGGTCTAGCGGGGACCTCTAGCACAGATACGCAGTATTTT.

The V and J genes are TRBV5-1 and TRBJ1-1; TRBD1 aligns across 8 bases. From germline, CDR1 is SGHRS and CDR2 YFSETQ. Trimming took 2 bases from V and 7 from J; bases not matched to a gene: 10. CDR3 length: 15 amino acids. The CDR3 DNA reads TGCGCCAGCAGCTTAAGACAGGGGAGGTTCGGTGAAGCTTTCTTT. As protein: CASSLRQGRFGEAFF.

The chain is built from TRBV5-1 and TRBJ2-1; 9 positions match TRBD2. Trimming cost V 0 bases and J 5 bases; bases outside gene matches: 6. The germline V gene has CDR1 SGHRS and CDR2 YFSETQ. The CDR3 has 16 amino acids. The DNA for the CDR3 is TGCGCCAGCAGCTTGGCCTGGGCTAGCGGGGACAATGAGCAGTTCTTC. Its translation is CASSLAWASGDNEQFF.

Concerning this clonotype itself: Germline is not matched at one junction end, which may reflect a read error. V usage is TRBV5-1 and J usage is TRBJ2-7, with a tentative D call TRBD1 (6 bases). Germline V gene sequence: CDR1 SGHRS, CDR2 YFSETQ. CDR3 length equals 16 residues. CDR3 coding DNA: TGCGCCAGCAGCCTATCTCCGGGACAAACCGCCTACGAGCGGTACTTC. Residues: CASSLSPGQTAYERYF.

This clonotype has at least ten counts. The gene calls are TRBV9 and TRBJ2-7, with D uncertain. Per germline, CDR1 SGDLS and CDR2 YYNGEE. The germline V and J ends were trimmed by 4 bases and 5 bases, with 16 bases remaining between them. The CDR3 runs 14 residues. CDR3: CASSIDLSKNEQYF. As DNA, the CDR3 is TGTGCCAGCAGCATCGACTTGAGTAAGAACGAGCAGTACTTC.

There are a few counts of this clonotype. CDR3 protein: CASSQRRGDGTEAFF. DNA of the CDR3: TGTGCCAGCAGCCAAAGAAGGGGCGACGGAACTGAAGCTTTCTTT. The chain combines TRBV7-3 with TRBJ1-1, with TRBD1 as a possible D gene (5 bases). Germline-derived CDR1 and CDR2 are SGHTA and FQGTGA. Trimming took 5 bases from V and 5 from J, leaving 18 bases between them. The CDR3 extends over 15 amino acids.

V is TRBV10-3 and J is TRBJ2-7, with TRBD1 matching 11 bases. Germline CDR1 reads ENHRY; CDR2 reads SYGVKD. CDR3 length equals 12 residues. V trimming: 8 bases; J trimming: 6 bases; junction bases outside the gene matches: 3. The DNA for the CDR3 is TGTGCCATCGGGGACAGGGGGGGCGAGCAGTACTTC. This encodes CAIGDRGGEQYF.

A word on this clonotype: This may be a read error, as it is one base from a much larger clone. The rearrangement uses TRBV5-1 and TRBJ2-6, with D perhaps given as TRBD1 or TRBD2 (5 bases each). The CDR3 covers 15 residues. CDR1 is SGHRS and CDR2 is YFSETQ in the germline V gene. CDR3 protein: CASSLLGDGANVPTF. The DNA for the CDR3 is TGCGCCAGCAGCTTGTTGGGGGATGGGGCCAACGTCCCGACTTTC. Together with reference TRBV5-1 and TRBJ2-6, the CDR3 gives the full variable domain: KAGVTQTPRYLIKTRGQQVTLSCSPISGHRSVSWYQQTPGQGLQFLFEYFSETQRNKGNFPGRFSGRQFSNSRSEMNVSTLELGDSALYLCASSLLGDGANVPTFGAGSRLTVL.

This clonotype appeared a few times. This chain uses TRBV12-3 or TRBV12-4 with TRBJ2-5; possible D gene TRBD1, 8 bases. Trimming took 4 bases from V and 4 from J, leaving 16 bases between them. The length of the CDR3 is 15 residues. This CDR3 reads CASSSRTGRGETQYF. Written as DNA, the CDR3 is TGTGCCAGCAGTTCTAGGACAGGGAGGGGAGAGACCCAGTACTTC.

CDR3 protein: CSVLEGSAGDEQFF. The CDR3 nucleotides are TGCAGCGTTCTCGAGGGTAGCGCAGGGGATGAGCAGTTCTTC. V gene TRBV29-1 combines with J gene TRBJ2-1; maybe TRBD1 (6 bases). V shed 5 bases and J shed 8 bases, with 19 bases lying between them. Germline loops: CDR1 SQVTM, CDR2 ANQGSEA. The CDR3 is 14 amino acids.